What follows are 17 T cell receptor beta chains derived from one specimen sequenced in a study of regulatory T cells in long-lasting Graves disease. Regarding time point: persistent/refractory GD, antithyroid drugs over 5 years with positive TRAb. PBMC RNA served as the TCR library source. CDR3 regions were amplified by Arm-PCR using iRepertoire HTBI primers to build TCR beta libraries. MiXCR, applied by TCRdb to the multiplex PCR reads, yields one record per CDR3 protein. The sample has approximately 400,000 distinct CDR3 sequences, roughly a quarter seen once. This specimen was peripheral blood mononuclear cells (PBMCs), taken when the disease was refractory, from a patient treated with antithyroid drugs. Receptor source: a female donor with Graves disease.

At least ten counts were recorded for this clonotype. The chain recombines TRBV7-2 with TRBJ2-7, with unresolved D. This CDR3 has 15 residues. Germline lookup yields CDR1 SGHTA and CDR2 FQGNSA. V gave up 1 base and J gave up 5 bases, with 15 bases separating them. CDR3 in amino acids: CASSLDPRNTNEQYF. The CDR3 DNA follows: TGTGCCAGCAGCTTAGACCCACGGAATACCAACGAGCAGTACTTC.

The gene calls are TRBV19 and TRBJ1-2, with D perhaps TRBD1 (5 bases). Germline CDR1 is LNHDA and CDR2 is SQIVND (reference sequence). This CDR3 has 13 residues. Deletions cut 10 bases from V and 7 bases from J, with 19 bases between. The CDR3 protein is CATAGAPESGYTF. DNA for the CDR3: TGTGCCACCGCCGGGGCCCCTGAGAGTGGCTACACCTTC.

This clonotype has just a few counts. The CDR3 DNA reads TGCGCCAGCAGACTTCGGACGGGAGGAAACTACGAGCAGTACTTC. Amino acid sequence: CASRLRTGGNYEQYF. This chain links TRBV5-1 with TRBJ2-7; 7 bases match TRBD2. Germline-derived CDR1 and CDR2 are SGHRS and YFSETQ. The CDR3 totals 15 residues. The junction had 11 bases not matched to a gene; V was cut back by 5 bases and J by 3 bases.

The chain couples TRBV29-1 to TRBJ2-2, with D uncertain. CDR3 length equals 12 residues. V gave up 5 bases and J gave up 1 base, with 5 bases separating them. Germline CDR1 is SQVTM and CDR2 is ANQGSEA. This CDR3 reads CSVRLNTGELFF. CDR3 in DNA: TGCAGCGTTCGGCTGAACACCGGGGAGCTGTTTTTT.

The V and J genes are TRBV5-1 and TRBJ1-2; no clear D. Trimming stripped 4 bases from V and 4 bases from J, with 14 bases between. The CDR3 runs to 14 residues. Germline CDR1 and CDR2: SGHRS and YFSETQ. The chain's CDR3 is CASSRTDLSYGYTF. The CDR3 DNA sequence: TGCGCCAGCAGCCGGACTGACCTATCCTATGGCTACACCTTC.

The chain recombines TRBV15 with TRBJ1-1; 12 bases fit TRBD1. CDR1 and CDR2 from the germline V gene are LNHNV and YYDKDF (reference sequence). CDR3 length: 15 residues. Unmatched junction bases numbered 6, after V lost 9 bases and J lost 1 base. DNA of the CDR3: TGTGCCACTAGACGGGACAGGGGGCCGAACACTGAAGCTTTCTTT. Translated: CATRRDRGPNTEAFF.

This clonotype was seen ten or more times. The rearrangement uses TRBV28 and TRBJ1-2, with 7 bases lining up with TRBD1. Germline trimming cut 6 bases from V and 4 bases from J; bases unmatched to any gene: 5. The CDR3 extends over 13 amino acids. Germline assignment: CDR1 MDHEN and CDR2 SYDVKM. The CDR3 here is CASRQGGSYGYTF. As DNA, the CDR3 is TGTGCCAGCAGGCAGGGGGGGTCCTATGGCTACACCTTC.

A word on this clonotype: A much larger clone lies one base from this, so it may be a read error. The V call is TRBV7-9, the J call TRBJ2-7; 7 bases agree with TRBD1. The CDR3 extends over 15 amino acids. The J segment lost 5 bases and the V segment lost 8 bases, leaving 15 bases of the junction unmatched. The V gene's germline CDR1 is SEHNR and CDR2 FQNEAQ (reference sequence). The CDR3: CASGPGDRAYDEQYF. The CDR3 DNA sequence: TGTGCCAGCGGCCCAGGCGACAGGGCATACGACGAGCAGTACTTC.

Ten or more counts support this clonotype. V gene TRBV28 combines with J gene TRBJ2-7; D not resolved. CDR1 is MDHEN and CDR2 is SYDVKM in the germline V gene. This CDR3 is 14 amino acids long. Trimming stripped 5 bases from V and 3 bases from J, with 14 bases between. CDR3 sequence: CASSGEPNVYEQYF. The CDR3 DNA follows: TGTGCCAGCAGTGGGGAACCAAATGTCTACGAGCAGTACTTC.

The chain has TRBV5-1 and TRBJ2-5; D unclear. From germline, CDR1 is SGHRS and CDR2 YFSETQ. CDR3 length: 14 residues. V lost 0 bases and J 4 bases, leaving 10 bases between the germline ends. CDR3 DNA sequence: TGCGCCAGCAGCTTGGCGTCGAATGGAGAGACCCAGTACTTC. Residues: CASSLASNGETQYF. The full variable domain, completed using reference TRBV5-1 and TRBJ2-5, is KAGVTQTPRYLIKTRGQQVTLSCSPISGHRSVSWYQQTPGQGLQFLFEYFSETQRNKGNFPGRFSGRQFSNSRSEMNVSTLELGDSALYLCASSLASNGETQYFGPGTRLLVL.

This clonotype was seen only a few times. The chain has TRBV7-2 and TRBJ1-3, with D unclear. With 2 bases removed from V and 2 bases from J, the gap between germline ends came to 10 bases. The CDR3 has 15 amino acids. Germline CDR1 and CDR2: SGHTA and FQGNSA. CDR3 in amino acids: CASSLIKGAGNTIYF. The CDR3 nucleotides are TGTGCCAGCAGCTTAATCAAGGGAGCTGGAAACACCATATATTTT.

The chain links TRBV7-2 to TRBJ1-5, with D unclear. This CDR3 contains 15 residues. Germline CDR1 SGHTA, CDR2 FQGNSA. The germline V and J ends were trimmed by 3 bases and 2 bases, with 11 bases remaining between them. In nucleotides, the CDR3 is TGTGCCAGCAGCTTTGCTCGAATAGGCAATCAGCCCCAGCATTTT. Amino acids: CASSFARIGNQPQHF.

This clonotype came up a few times. The chain recombines TRBV5-1 with TRBJ1-5; D remains unclear. CDR1 is SGHRS, CDR2 YFSETQ, per germline. The CDR3 runs 14 residues. Deletions cut 2 bases from V and 0 bases from J, with 6 bases between. The CDR3 DNA sequence: TGCGCCAGCAGCTTAGACTATAGCAATCAGCCCCAGCATTTT. This codes for CASSLDYSNQPQHF. Variable domain in full (rest from reference TRBV5-1 and TRBJ1-5): KAGVTQTPRYLIKTRGQQVTLSCSPISGHRSVSWYQQTPGQGLQFLFEYFSETQRNKGNFPGRFSGRQFSNSRSEMNVSTLELGDSALYLCASSLDYSNQPQHFGDGTRLSIL.

A word on this clonotype: An end of the junction differs from the germline gene, which may be a read error. The J gene is TRBJ1-4, the V gene TRBV2; possibly TRBD1 for D (5 bases). Germline V gene sequence: CDR1 SNHLY, CDR2 FYNNEI. This CDR3 has 14 residues. CDR3 nucleotides: TGCGCCAGCAGCCAAGACGGGGGTAAAGAAAAACTGTTTTTT. Encoded protein: CASSQDGGKEKLFF.

The sample holds many counts of this clonotype. This chain joins TRBV2 and TRBJ1-2, with TRBD1 as a possible D gene (5 bases). CDR3 length equals 12 residues. CDR1 and CDR2 from the germline V gene are SNHLY and FYNNEI. V lost 6 bases and J 7 bases, leaving 12 bases between the germline ends. CDR3 region: CASSVREGGYTF. CDR3 DNA: TGTGCCAGCAGCGTCAGGGAGGGTGGCTACACCTTC.

With regard to this clonotype: Since a much larger clone is just one base distant, this may be a read error. The chain recombines TRBV30 with TRBJ2-5; 8 nucleotides line up with TRBD1. V shed 0 bases and J 5 bases; nucleotides not matched to a gene: 11. This CDR3 region has 16 residues. Germline CDR1 GTSNPN, CDR2 SVGIG (reference sequence). The CDR3 is CAWSVKGQGGPETQYF. In DNA form, the CDR3 reads TGTGCCTGGAGTGTCAAAGGACAGGGCGGGCCGGAGACCCAGTACTTC.

This clonotype came up many times. J is TRBJ1-1 and V is TRBV14; D unresolved. Germline lookup yields CDR1 SGHDN and CDR2 FVKESK. Trimming removed 4 bases from V and 2 bases from J, with 8 bases in between. The CDR3 sequence is 13 residues long. The DNA for the CDR3 is TGTGCCAGCAGCCTCTTGCTTAACACTGAAGCTTTCTTT. It specifies CASSLLLNTEAFF.